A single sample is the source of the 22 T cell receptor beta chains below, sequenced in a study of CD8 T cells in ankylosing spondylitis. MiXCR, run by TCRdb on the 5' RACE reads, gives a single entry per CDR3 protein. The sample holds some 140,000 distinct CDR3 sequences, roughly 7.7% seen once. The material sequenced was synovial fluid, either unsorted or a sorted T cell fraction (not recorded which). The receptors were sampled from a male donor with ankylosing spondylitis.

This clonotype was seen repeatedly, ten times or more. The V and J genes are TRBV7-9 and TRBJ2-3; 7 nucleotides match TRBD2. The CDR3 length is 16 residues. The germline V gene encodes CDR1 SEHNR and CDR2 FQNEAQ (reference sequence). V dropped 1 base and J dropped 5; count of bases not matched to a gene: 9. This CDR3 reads CASSLGAGDRGDTQYF. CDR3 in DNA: TGTGCCAGCAGCTTAGGGGCGGGAGACCGGGGAGATACGCAGTATTTT.

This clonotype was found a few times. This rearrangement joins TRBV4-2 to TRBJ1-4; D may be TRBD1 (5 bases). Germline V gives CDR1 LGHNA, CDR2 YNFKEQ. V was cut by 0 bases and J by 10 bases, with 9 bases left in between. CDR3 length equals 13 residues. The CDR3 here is CASSQDFGGKLFF. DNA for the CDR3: TGTGCCAGCAGCCAAGATTTCGGGGGAAAACTGTTTTTT.

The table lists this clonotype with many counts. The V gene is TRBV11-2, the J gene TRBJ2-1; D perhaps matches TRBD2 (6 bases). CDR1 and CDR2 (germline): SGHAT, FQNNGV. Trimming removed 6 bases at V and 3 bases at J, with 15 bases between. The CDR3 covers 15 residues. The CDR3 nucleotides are TGTGCCAGCAGACCCGGGGACTTTCTCTACAATGAGCAGTTCTTC. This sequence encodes CASRPGDFLYNEQFF.

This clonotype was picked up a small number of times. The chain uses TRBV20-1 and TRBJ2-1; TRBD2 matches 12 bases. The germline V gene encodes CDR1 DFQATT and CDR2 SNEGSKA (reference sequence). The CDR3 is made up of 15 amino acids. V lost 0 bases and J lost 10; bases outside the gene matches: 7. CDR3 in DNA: TGCAGTGCTAGAGATCCCGGGACTAGCGGGCTAGAGCAGTTCTTC. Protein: CSARDPGTSGLEQFF.

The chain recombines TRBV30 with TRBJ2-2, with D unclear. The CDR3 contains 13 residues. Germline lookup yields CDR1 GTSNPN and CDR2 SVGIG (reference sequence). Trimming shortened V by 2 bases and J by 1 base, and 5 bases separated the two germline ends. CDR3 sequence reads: CAWSSRNTGELFF. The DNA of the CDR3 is TGTGCCTGGAGTTCGCGGAACACCGGGGAGCTGTTTTTT.

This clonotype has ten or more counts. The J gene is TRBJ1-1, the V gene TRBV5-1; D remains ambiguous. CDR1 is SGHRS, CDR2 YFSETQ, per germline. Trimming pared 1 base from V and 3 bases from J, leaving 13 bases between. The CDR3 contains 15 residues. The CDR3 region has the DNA TGCGCCAGCAGCTTGTCAACGGGTGAGGACACTGAAGCTTTCTTT. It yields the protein CASSLSTGEDTEAFF.

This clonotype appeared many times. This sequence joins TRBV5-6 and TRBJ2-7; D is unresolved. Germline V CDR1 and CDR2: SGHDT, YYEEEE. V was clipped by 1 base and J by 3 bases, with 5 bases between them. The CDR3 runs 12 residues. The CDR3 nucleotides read TGTGCCAGCAGCTTGCCGGGCTACGAGCAGTACTTC. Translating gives CASSLPGYEQYF. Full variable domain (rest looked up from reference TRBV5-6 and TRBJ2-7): DAGVTQSPTHLIKTRGQQVTLRCSPKSGHDTVSWYQQALGQGPQFIFQYYEEEERQRGNFPDRFSGHQFPNYSSELNVNALLLGDSALYLCASSLPGYEQYFGPGTRLTVT.

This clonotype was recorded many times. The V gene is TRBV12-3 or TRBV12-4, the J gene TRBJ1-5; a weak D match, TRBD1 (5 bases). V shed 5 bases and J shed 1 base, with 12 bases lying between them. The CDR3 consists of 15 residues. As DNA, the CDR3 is TGTGCCAGCAGTCCCTCGGGGGGGAGCAATCAGCCCCAGCATTTT. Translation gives CASSPSGGSNQPQHF.

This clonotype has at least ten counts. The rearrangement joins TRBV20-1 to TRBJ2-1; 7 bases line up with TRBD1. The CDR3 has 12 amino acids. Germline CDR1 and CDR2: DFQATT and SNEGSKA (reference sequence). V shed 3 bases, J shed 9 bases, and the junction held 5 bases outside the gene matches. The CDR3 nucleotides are TGCAGTGCTAGCCCTCGGGACAGTGAGCAGTTCTTC. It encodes CSASPRDSEQFF.

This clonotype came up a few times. CDR3 DNA: TGCAGTGCTAGAAGGGCCCGGATTAATTCACCCCTCCACTTT. This gives the protein CSARRARINSPLHF. The genes are TRBV20-1 and TRBJ1-6; no definite D call. Germline loops: CDR1 DFQATT, CDR2 SNEGSKA (reference sequence). The V end was cut by 2 bases, the J end by 6 bases, with 11 bases between. This CDR3 region has 14 residues.

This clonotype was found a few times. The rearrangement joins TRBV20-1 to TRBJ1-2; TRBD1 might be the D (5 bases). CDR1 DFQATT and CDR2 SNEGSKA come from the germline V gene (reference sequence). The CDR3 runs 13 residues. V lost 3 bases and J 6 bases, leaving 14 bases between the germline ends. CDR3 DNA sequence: TGCAGTGCTAGCCCCCCGGGGGGAAATGGCTACACCTTC. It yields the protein CSASPPGGNGYTF.

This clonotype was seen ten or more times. Here the CDR3 reads CASSVATSGSTDTQYF. The DNA of the CDR3 is TGTGCCAGCAGCGTAGCTACTAGCGGGAGTACAGATACGCAGTATTTT. This sequence joins TRBV9 and TRBJ2-3; the match to TRBD2 covers 11 bases. With 0 bases clipped from V and 3 bases from J, the junction kept 3 bases outside the gene matches. This CDR3 spans 16 amino acids. Germline CDR1 is SGDLS and CDR2 is YYNGEE. Full variable domain (outside the CDR3, taken from reference TRBV9 and TRBJ2-3): DSGVTQTPKHLITATGQRVTLRCSPRSGDLSVYWYQQSLDQGLQFLIQYYNGEERAKGNILERFSAQQFPDLHSELNLSSLELGDSALYFCASSVATSGSTDTQYFGPGTRLTVL.

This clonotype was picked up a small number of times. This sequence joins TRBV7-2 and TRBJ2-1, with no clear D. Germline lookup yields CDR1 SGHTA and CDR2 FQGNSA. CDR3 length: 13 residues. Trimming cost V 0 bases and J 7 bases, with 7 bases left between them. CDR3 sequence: CASSLAGLNEQFF. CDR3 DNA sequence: TGTGCCAGCAGCTTAGCTGGTTTGAATGAGCAGTTCTTC.

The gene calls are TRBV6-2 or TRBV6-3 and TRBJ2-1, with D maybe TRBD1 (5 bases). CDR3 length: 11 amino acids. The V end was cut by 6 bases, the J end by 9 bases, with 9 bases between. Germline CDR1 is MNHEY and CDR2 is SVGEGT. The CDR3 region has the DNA TGTGCCAGCAGCCAGGGCGGTGAGCAGTTCTTC. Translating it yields CASSQGGEQFF.

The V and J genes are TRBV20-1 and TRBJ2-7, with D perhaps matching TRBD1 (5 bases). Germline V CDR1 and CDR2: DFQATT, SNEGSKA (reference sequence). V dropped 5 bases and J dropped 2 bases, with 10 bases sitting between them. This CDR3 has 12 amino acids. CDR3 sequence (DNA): TGCAGTGCTGGCAGGGATACCTACGAGCAGTACTTC. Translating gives CSAGRDTYEQYF.

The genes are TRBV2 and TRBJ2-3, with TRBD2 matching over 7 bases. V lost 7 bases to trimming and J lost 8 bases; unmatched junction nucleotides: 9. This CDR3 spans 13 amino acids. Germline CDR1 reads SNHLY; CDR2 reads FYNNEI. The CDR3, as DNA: TGTGCCAGCATTGGCGGGAGTAGAAGTACGCAGTATTTT. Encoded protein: CASIGGSRSTQYF.

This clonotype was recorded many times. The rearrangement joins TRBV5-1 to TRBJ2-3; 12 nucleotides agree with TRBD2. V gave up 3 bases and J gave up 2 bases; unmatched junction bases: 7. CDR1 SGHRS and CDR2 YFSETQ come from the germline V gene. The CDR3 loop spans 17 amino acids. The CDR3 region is CASSSTSGSSFTDTQYF. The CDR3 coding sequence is TGCGCCAGCAGCTCGACTAGCGGGAGCTCCTTCACAGATACGCAGTATTTT. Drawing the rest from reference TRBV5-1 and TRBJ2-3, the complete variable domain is KAGVTQTPRYLIKTRGQQVTLSCSPISGHRSVSWYQQTPGQGLQFLFEYFSETQRNKGNFPGRFSGRQFSNSRSEMNVSTLELGDSALYLCASSSTSGSSFTDTQYFGPGTRLTVL.

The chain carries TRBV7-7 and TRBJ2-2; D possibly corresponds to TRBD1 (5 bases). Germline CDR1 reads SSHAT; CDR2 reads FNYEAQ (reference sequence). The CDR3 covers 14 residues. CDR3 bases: TGTGCTAGCTCCTTGTGGGGCTTCACCGGGGAGCTGTTTTTT. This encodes CASSLWGFTGELFF.

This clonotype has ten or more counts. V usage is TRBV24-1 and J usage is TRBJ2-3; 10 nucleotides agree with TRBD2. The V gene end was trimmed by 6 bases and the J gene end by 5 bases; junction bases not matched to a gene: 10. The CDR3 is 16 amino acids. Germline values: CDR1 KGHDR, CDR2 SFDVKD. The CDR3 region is CATSWASGSCGDTQYF. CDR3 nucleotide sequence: TGTGCCACCAGTTGGGCTAGCGGGAGTTGTGGAGATACGCAGTATTTT.

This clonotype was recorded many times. The CDR3 DNA reads as TGTGCCAGCAGCTTAGGCGGGGCCCTCCACTACGAGCAGTACTTC. Its translation: CASSLGGALHYEQYF. The chain joins TRBV7-2 to TRBJ2-7, with D maybe TRBD2 (6 bases). Between the trimmed V and J ends, which lost 1 base and 3 bases, there was a span of 13 bases. This CDR3 is 15 amino acids long. Germline CDR1 reads SGHTA; CDR2 reads FQGNSA.

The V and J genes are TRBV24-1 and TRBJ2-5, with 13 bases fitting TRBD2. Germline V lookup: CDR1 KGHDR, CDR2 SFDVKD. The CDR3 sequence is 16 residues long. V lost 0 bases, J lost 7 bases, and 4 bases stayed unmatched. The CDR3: CATSDLTSGGGGTQYF. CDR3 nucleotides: TGTGCCACCAGTGATTTGACTAGCGGGGGGGGAGGGACCCAGTACTTC.

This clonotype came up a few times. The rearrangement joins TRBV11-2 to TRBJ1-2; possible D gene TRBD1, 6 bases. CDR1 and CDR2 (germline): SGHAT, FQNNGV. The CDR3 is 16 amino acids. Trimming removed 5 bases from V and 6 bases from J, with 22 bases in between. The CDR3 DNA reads TGTGCCAGCAGCAGTCAAGGGGGGTGGACATCGGATGGCTACACCTTC. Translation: CASSSQGGWTSDGYTF.